This T cell receptor (beta chain) came from a study of identical twins. On this clonotype itself: The antigen is undetermined.

TCRdb passed the 5' RACE reads through MiXCR, listing each CDR3 protein once. The sample consists of approximately 230,000 distinct CDR3 sequences, over 11% of them appearing once. Only healthy Caucasians were included as donors. The V end lost 0 bases, the J end lost 6 bases, and 14 bases lay between the germline ends. The CDR3 contains 14 residues. Looked up from germline, CDR1 is SQVTM and CDR2 is ANQGSEA. General study findings and limits: Memory repertoires showed no such pattern, whereas abundant cord blood beta clonotypes carried fewer insertions.

Sequences were obtained from memory (CD45RO+) T cells sorted from blood. This clonotype originated in a woman between 18 and 30 years old in good health. V usage is TRBV29-1 and J usage is TRBJ1-2; D not resolved. The CDR3 region has the DNA TGCAGCGTTGAAGATAAGTCGAGGGCCGATGGCTACACCTTC. Protein sequence: CSVEDKSRADGYTF.